This note documents a single T cell receptor beta chain sequence. This specimen comes from a study of T cells after somatic rescue of genetic block. Only in-frame clones appear in the TCRdb table, and some are missing; sequencing was by immunoSEQ multiplex PCR. Among 70,000 to 85,000 clones listed, approximately 90% were seen once. The trim removed 6 bases at V and 5 bases at J, leaving 8 bases unmatched. Germline loops: CDR1 LNHDA, CDR2 SQIVND (reference sequence). The CDR3 runs to 14 residues. The chain employs TRBV19 and TRBJ2-5; 8 bases are a match to TRBD1. This TCR derives from a man aged 25 to 45. The sequencing sample was made of peripheral blood mononuclear cells (PBMCs). The CDR3 sequence is CASSLTGGQETQYF. The CDR3 DNA reads TGTGCCAGTAGCCTAACAGGGGGTCAGGAGACCCAGTACTTC. The full variable domain, in which reference TRBV19 and TRBJ2-5 provide the parts outside the CDR3, is DGGITQSPKYLFRKEGQNVTLSCEQNLNHDAMYWYRQDPGQGLRLIYYSQIVNDFQKGDIAEGYSVSREKKESFPLTVTSAQKNPTAFYLCASSLTGGQETQYFGPGTRLLVL.